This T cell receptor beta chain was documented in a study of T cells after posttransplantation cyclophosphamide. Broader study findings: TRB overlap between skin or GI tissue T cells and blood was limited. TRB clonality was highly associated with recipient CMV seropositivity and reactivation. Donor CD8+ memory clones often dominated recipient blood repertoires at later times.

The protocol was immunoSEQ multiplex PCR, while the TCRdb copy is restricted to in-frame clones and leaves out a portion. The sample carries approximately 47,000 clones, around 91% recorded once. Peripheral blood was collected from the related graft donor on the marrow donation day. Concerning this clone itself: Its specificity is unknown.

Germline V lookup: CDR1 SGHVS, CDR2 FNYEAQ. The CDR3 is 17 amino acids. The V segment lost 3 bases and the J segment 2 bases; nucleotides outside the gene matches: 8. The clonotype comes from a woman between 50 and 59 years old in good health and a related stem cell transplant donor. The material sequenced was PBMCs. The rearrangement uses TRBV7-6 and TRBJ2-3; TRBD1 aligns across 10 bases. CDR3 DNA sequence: TGTGCCAGCAGCTTCATTTCCGGGACAGGGGACACAGATACGCAGTATTTT. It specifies CASSFISGTGDTDTQYF. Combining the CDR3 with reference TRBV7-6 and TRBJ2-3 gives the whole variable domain GAGVSQSPRYKVTKRGQDVALRCDPISGHVSLYWYRQALGQGPEFLTYFNYEAQQDKSGLPNDRFSAERPEGSISTLTIQRTEQRDSAMYRCASSFISGTGDTDTQYFGPGTRLTVL.